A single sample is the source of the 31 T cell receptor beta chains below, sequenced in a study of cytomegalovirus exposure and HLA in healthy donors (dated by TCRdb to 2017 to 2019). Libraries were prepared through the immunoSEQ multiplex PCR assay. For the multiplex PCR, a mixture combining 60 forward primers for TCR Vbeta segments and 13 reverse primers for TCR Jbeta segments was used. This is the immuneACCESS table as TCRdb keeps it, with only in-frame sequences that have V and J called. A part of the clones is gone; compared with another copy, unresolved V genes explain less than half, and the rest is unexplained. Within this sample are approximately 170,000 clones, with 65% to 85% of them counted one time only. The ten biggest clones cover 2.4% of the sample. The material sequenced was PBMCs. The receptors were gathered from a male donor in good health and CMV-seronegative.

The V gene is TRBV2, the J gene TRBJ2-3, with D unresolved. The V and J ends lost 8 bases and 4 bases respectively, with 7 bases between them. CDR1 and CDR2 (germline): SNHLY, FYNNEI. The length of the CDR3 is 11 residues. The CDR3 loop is CASSSADTQYF. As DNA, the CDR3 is TGTGCCAGCTCAAGCGCAGATACGCAGTATTTT. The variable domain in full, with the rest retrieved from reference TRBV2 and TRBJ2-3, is EPEVTQTPSHQVTQMGQEVILRCVPISNHLYFYWYRQILGQKVEFLVSFYNNEISEKSEIFDDQFSVERPDGSNFTLKIRSTKLEDSAMYFCASSSADTQYFGPGTRLTVL.

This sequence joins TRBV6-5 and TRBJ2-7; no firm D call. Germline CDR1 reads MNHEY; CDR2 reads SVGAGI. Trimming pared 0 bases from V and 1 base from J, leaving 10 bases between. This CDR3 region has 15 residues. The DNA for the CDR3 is TGTGCCAGCAGTTACTCGAGTCGGGTTTCCTACGAGCAGTACTTC. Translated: CASSYSSRVSYEQYF.

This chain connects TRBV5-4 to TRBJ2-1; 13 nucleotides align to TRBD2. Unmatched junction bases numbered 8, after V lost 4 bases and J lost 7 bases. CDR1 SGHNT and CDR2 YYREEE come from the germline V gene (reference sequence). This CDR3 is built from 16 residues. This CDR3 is CASSPGTSGIPNEQFF. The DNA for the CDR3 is TGTGCCAGCAGCCCGGGGACTAGCGGGATTCCGAATGAGCAGTTCTTC.

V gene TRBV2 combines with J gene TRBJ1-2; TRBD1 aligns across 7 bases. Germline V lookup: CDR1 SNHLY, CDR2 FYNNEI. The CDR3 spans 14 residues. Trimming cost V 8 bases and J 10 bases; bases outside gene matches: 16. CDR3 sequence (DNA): TGTGCCAGCCATCGGGTACAGGGGACCGGTGACTACACCTTC. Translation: CASHRVQGTGDYTF.

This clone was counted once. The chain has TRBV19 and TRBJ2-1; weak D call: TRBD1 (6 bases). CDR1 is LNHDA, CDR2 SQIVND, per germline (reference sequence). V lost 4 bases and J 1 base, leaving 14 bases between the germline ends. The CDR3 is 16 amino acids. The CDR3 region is CASSKIQGGSYNEQFF. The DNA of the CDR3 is TGTGCCAGTAGTAAAATACAGGGTGGATCCTACAATGAGCAGTTCTTC.

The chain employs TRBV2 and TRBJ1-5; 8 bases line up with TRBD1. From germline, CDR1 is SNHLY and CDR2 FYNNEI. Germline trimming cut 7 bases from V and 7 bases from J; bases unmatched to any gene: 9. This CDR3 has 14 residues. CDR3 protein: CASKLAGGGQPQHF. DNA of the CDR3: TGTGCCAGCAAATTGGCAGGGGGCGGGCAGCCCCAGCATTTT. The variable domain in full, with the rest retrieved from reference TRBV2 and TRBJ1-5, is EPEVTQTPSHQVTQMGQEVILRCVPISNHLYFYWYRQILGQKVEFLVSFYNNEISEKSEIFDDQFSVERPDGSNFTLKIRSTKLEDSAMYFCASKLAGGGQPQHFGDGTRLSIL.

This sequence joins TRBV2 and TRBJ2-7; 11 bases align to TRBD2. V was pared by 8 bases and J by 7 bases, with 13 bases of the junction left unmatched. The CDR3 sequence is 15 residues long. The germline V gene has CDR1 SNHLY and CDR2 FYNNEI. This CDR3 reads CASGPLLAGVGEQYF. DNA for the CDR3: TGTGCCAGCGGACCCCTACTAGCGGGAGTGGGTGAGCAGTACTTC.

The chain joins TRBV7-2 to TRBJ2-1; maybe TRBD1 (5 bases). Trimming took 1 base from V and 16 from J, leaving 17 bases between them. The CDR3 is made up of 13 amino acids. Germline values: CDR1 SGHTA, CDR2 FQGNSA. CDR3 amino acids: CASSLESGAAKFF. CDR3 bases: TGTGCCAGCAGCTTAGAAAGTGGGGCGGCAAAATTCTTC.

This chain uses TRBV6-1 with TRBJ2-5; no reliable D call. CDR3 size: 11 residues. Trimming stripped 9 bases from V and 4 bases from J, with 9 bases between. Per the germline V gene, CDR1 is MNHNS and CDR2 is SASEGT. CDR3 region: CASSTGETQYF. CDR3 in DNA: TGTGCCAGTTCTACGGGAGAGACCCAGTACTTC.

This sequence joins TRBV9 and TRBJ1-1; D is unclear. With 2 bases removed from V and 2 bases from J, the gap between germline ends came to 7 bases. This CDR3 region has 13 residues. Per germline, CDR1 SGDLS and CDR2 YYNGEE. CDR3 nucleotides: TGTGCCAGCAGCGTTTCAATTAACACTGAAGCTTTCTTT. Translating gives CASSVSINTEAFF.

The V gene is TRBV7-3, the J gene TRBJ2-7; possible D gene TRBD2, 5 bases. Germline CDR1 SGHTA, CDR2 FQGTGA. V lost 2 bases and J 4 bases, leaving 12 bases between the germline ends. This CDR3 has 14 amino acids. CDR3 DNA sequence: TGTGCCAGCAGCTTACTAGCTTTCGGGTACGAGCAGTACTTC. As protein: CASSLLAFGYEQYF.

The DNA of the CDR3 is TGTGCCAGCAGCTTTAGACAGGGCTCCTACGAGCAGTACTTC. The encoded protein is CASSFRQGSYEQYF. The chain recombines TRBV7-9 with TRBJ2-7, with 7 positions matching TRBD1. This CDR3 region has 14 residues. V shed 3 bases and J 0 bases; nucleotides not matched to a gene: 2. Germline V gives CDR1 SEHNR, CDR2 FQNEAQ (reference sequence).

CDR3 region: CASSFSNTGLETQYF. CDR3 DNA sequence: TGTGCCAGCAGCTTCAGCAACACAGGTTTGGAGACCCAGTACTTC. The chain recombines TRBV7-6 with TRBJ2-5; D is possibly TRBD1 (5 bases). Germline assignment: CDR1 SGHVS and CDR2 FNYEAQ. The V end was cut by 3 bases, the J end by 5 bases, with 16 bases between. This CDR3 is built from 15 residues.

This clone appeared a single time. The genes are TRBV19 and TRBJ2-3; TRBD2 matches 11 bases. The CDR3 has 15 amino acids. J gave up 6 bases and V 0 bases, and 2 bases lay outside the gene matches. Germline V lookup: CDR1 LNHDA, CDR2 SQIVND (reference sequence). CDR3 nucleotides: TGTGCCAGTAGTATAGATCTAGCGGGGGGCGATACGCAGTATTTT. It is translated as CASSIDLAGGDTQYF.

This chain's CDR3 is CASRNLLQGYWYEQYF. The CDR3 DNA is TGTGCCAGCAGGAACCTCCTCCAGGGTTACTGGTACGAGCAGTACTTC. The chain is built from TRBV6-4 and TRBJ2-7; TRBD1 is a possible D gene (5 bases). This CDR3 contains 16 residues. The V end was cut by 6 bases, the J end by 4 bases, with 22 bases between. Germline V lookup: CDR1 MRHNA, CDR2 SNTAGT.

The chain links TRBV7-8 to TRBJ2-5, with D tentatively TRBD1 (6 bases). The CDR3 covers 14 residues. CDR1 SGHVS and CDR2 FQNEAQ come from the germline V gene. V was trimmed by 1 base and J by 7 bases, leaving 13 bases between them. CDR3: CASSLEGGVGTQYF. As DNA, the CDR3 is TGTGCCAGCAGCTTAGAAGGGGGTGTGGGGACCCAGTACTTC.

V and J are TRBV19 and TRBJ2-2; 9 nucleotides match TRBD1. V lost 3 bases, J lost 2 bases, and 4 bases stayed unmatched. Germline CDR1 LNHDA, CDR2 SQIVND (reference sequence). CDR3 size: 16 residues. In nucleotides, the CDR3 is TGTGCCAGTAGTATGGTACAGGGGGCAAACACCGGGGAGCTGTTTTTT. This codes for CASSMVQGANTGELFF. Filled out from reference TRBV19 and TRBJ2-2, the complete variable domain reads DGGITQSPKYLFRKEGQNVTLSCEQNLNHDAMYWYRQDPGQGLRLIYYSQIVNDFQKGDIAEGYSVSREKKESFPLTVTSAQKNPTAFYLCASSMVQGANTGELFFGEGSRLTVL.

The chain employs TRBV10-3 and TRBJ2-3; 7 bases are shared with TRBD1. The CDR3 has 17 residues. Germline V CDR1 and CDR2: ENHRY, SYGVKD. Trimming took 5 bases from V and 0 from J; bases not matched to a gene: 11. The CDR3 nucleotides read TGTGCCATCAGTCCGACGAGACAGGGCACTAGCACAGATACGCAGTATTTT. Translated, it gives CAISPTRQGTSTDTQYF.

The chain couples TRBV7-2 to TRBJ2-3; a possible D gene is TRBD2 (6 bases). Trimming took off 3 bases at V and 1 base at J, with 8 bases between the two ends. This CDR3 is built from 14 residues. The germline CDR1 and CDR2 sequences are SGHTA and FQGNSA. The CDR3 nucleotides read TGTGCCAGCAGCTTGGGACTGCGCACAGATACGCAGTATTTT. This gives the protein CASSLGLRTDTQYF.

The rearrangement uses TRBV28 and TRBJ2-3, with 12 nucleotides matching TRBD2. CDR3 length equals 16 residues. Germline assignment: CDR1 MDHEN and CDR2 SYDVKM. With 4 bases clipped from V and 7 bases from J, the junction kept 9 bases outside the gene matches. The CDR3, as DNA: TGTGCCAGCAGTTCAGGACTAGCGGGACGGCACAATACGCAGTATTTT. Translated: CASSSGLAGRHNTQYF. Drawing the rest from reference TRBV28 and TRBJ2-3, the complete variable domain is DVKVTQSSRYLVKRTGEKVFLECVQDMDHENMFWYRQDPGLGLRLIYFSYDVKMKEKGDIPEGYSVSREKKERFSLILESASTNQTSMYLCASSSGLAGRHNTQYFGPGTRLTVL.

The CDR3 spells CASSLEGGKNDEQFF. The CDR3 nucleotides read TGTGCCAGCAGCTTAGAAGGGGGCAAAAACGATGAGCAGTTCTTC. The chain has TRBV13 and TRBJ2-1, with 7 positions matching TRBD1. This CDR3 has 15 residues. CDR1 is PRHDT, CDR2 FYEKMQ, per germline (reference sequence). V was pared by 1 base and J by 8 bases, with 8 bases of the junction left unmatched.

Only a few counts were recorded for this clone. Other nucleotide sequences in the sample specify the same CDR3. CDR3 DNA sequence: TGCGCCAGCAGCCTGACAGGAGCGAACACCGGGGAGCTGTTTTTT. Protein: CASSLTGANTGELFF. The chain links TRBV5-1 to TRBJ2-2, with D possibly being TRBD1 (6 bases). Germline V gene sequence: CDR1 SGHRS, CDR2 YFSETQ. The CDR3 contains 15 residues. Trimming left V 4 bases short and J 0 bases short, with 10 bases between.

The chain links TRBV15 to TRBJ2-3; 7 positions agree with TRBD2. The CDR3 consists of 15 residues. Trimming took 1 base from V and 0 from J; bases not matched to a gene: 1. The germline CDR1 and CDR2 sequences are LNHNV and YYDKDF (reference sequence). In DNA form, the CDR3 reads TGTGCCACCAGCAGAGTGGGGGGGAGCACAGATACGCAGTATTTT. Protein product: CATSRVGGSTDTQYF. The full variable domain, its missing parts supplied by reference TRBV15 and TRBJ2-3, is DAMVIQNPRYQVTQFGKPVTLSCSQTLNHNVMYWYQQKSSQAPKLLFHYYDKDFNNEADTPDNFQSRRPNTSFCFLDIRSPGLGDTAMYLCATSRVGGSTDTQYFGPGTRLTVL.

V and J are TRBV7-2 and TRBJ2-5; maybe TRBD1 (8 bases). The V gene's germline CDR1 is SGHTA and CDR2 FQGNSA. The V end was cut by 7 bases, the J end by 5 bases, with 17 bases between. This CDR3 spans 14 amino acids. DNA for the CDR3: TGTGCCAGCAACGACGACAGGGGAGGGGAGACCCAGTACTTC. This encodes CASNDDRGGETQYF.

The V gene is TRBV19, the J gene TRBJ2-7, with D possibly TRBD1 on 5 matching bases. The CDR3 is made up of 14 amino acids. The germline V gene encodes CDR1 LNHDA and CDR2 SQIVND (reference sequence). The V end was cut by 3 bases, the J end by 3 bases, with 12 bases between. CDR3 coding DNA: TGTGCCAGTAGTATCCCCGGACAAAGCTACGAGCAGTACTTC. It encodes CASSIPGQSYEQYF.

The CDR3 coding sequence is TGTGCCAGCACCCGGACTAGCGGGAGCGCAGATACGCAGTATTTT. Its protein product is CASTRTSGSADTQYF. The chain combines TRBV27 with TRBJ2-3; 13 positions match TRBD2. The CDR3 is made up of 15 amino acids. V was pared by 7 bases and J by 4 bases, with 5 bases of the junction left unmatched. Germline CDR1 and CDR2: MNHEY and SMNVEV (reference sequence).

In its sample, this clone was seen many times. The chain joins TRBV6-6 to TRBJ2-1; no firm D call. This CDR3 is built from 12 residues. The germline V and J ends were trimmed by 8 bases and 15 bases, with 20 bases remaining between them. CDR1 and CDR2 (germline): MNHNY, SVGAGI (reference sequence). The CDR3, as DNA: TGTGCCAGCTCCCCCCTCTCGCTATCTTCGTTCTTC. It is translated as CASSPLSLSSFF.

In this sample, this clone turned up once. The CDR3 protein is CASSARQGQTQYF. In DNA, the CDR3 is TGTGCCAGCAGTGCTAGACAGGGCCAGACCCAGTACTTC. This rearrangement joins TRBV13 to TRBJ2-5, with 7 bases matching TRBD1. Germline CDR1 and CDR2: PRHDT and FYEKMQ (reference sequence). CDR3 length equals 13 residues. The trim removed 6 bases at V and 6 bases at J, leaving 7 bases unmatched.

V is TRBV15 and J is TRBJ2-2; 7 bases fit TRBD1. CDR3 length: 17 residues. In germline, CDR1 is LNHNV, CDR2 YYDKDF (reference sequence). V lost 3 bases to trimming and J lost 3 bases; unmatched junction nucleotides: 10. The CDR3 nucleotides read TGTGCCACCAGCAGGCGCACAGGGGTTCGGCACACCGGGGAGCTGTTTTTT. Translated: CATSRRTGVRHTGELFF.

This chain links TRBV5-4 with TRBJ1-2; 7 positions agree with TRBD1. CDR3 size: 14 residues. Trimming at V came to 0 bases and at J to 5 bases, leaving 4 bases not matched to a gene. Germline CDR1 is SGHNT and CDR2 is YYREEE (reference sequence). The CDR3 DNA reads TGTGCCAGCAGCTTGGTACAGGGGACTTATGGCTACACCTTC. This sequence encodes CASSLVQGTYGYTF.

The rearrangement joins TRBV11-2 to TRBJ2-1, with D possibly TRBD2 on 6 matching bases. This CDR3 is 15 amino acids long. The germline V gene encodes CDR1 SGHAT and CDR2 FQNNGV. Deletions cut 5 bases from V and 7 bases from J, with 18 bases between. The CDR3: CASSPPGRGENEQFF. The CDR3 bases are TGTGCCAGCAGCCCCCCAGGGCGGGGCGAAAATGAGCAGTTCTTC.